Listed below are T cell receptor beta chains from one sample, sequenced in a study of CD8 T cells in Susac syndrome. In TCRdb, the immunoSEQ multiplex PCR reads were re-called with MiXCR into one record per CDR3 protein. The table lists roughly 120,000 distinct CDR3 sequences, about 96% of them singletons. Material: CD4+ T cells from PBMCs. All receptors come from a human donor in good health. The CDR3 runs from the conserved cysteine through the conserved F or W. Each record gives: D gene, J gene, V gene, CDR3 DNA, CDR3 protein. D genes are given only for firm matches.

>-|TRBJ1-2|TRBV2
TGTGCCAGCAGTGTGCGGCAGGGTGAGGGGAACACCTTC
CASSVRQGEGNTF
>-|TRBJ1-5|TRBV4-2
TGTGCCAGCAGCCAAGTTGGGCAGGGTAGCAATCAGCCCCAGCATTTT
CASSQVGQGSNQPQHF
>-|TRBJ2-7|TRBV20-1
TGCAGTGCCACCCGGGACCTACGGACCGAGCAGTACTTC
CSATRDLRTEQYF
>-|TRBJ1-5|TRBV20-1
TGCAGTGCTAGGGGGTTAAGGGGCAATCAGCCCCAGCATTTT
CSARGLRGNQPQHF
>-|TRBJ2-7|TRBV12-3/TRBV12-4
TGTGCCAGCAGTTCATTTGGCGCCCACGAGCAGTACTTC
CASSSFGAHEQYF
>-|TRBJ2-4|TRBV29-1
TGCAGCGCCCGTTCCAAAAACATTCAGTACTTC
CSARSKNIQYF
>-|TRBJ1-5|TRBV16
TGTGCCAGCAGCCCCGCGGGGGGACAGCCCCAGCATTTT
CASSPAGGQPQHF
>TRBD2|TRBJ2-1|TRBV29-1
TGCAGCGTTTCTAGCGGGCGATACAATGAGCAGTTCTTC
CSVSSGRYNEQFF
>-|TRBJ2-1|TRBV9
TGTGCCAGCAGCGTAAAGAGCAGCAATGAGCAGTTCTTC
CASSVKSSNEQFF
>TRBD2|TRBJ2-3|TRBV6-2/TRBV6-3
TGTGCCAGCAGACCCCCCCTAGCGGGCCGCACAGATACGCAGTATTTT
CASRPPLAGRTDTQYF
>-|TRBJ2-1|TRBV20-1
TGCAGTGCGAGCCCGACAGGATCGACGTCGGAGCAGTTCTTC
CSASPTGSTSEQFF
>TRBD1|TRBJ1-5|TRBV6-5
TGTGCCAGCAGAGAGGGGGCCCGAACATCGCCCCAGCATTTT
CASREGARTSPQHF
>-|TRBJ1-1|TRBV14
TGTGCCAGCAGCAAAGACCCGGGGAGGGGGGCTTTCTTT
CASSKDPGRGAFF
>-|TRBJ2-6|TRBV20-1
TGCAGTGCTAGGGGGGCAGCCTCTGGGGCCAACGTCCTGACTTTC
CSARGAASGANVLTF
>-|TRBJ2-7|TRBV29-1
TGCAGCGTTGGGGGGTCGACCTACGAGCAGTACTTC
CSVGGSTYEQYF
>-|TRBJ1-2|TRBV7-9
TGTGCCAGCAGGCCTGGGACTACCTATGGCTACACCTTC
CASRPGTTYGYTF
>TRBD2|TRBJ2-3|TRBV4-1
TGCGCCAGCAGCCAGCGGACTAGCGGGGGCAGCACAGATACGCAGTATTTT
CASSQRTSGGSTDTQYF